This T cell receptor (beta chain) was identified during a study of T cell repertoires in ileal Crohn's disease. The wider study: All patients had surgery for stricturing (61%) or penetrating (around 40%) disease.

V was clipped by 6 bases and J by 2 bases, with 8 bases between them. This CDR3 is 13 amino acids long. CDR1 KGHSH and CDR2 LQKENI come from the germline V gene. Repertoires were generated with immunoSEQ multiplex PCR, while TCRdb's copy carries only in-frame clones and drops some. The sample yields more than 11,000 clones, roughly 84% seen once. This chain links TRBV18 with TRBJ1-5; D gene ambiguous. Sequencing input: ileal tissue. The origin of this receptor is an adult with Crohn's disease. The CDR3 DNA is TGTGCCAGCTCGGTCGGAGGCAATCAGCCCCAGCATTTT. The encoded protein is CASSVGGNQPQHF.